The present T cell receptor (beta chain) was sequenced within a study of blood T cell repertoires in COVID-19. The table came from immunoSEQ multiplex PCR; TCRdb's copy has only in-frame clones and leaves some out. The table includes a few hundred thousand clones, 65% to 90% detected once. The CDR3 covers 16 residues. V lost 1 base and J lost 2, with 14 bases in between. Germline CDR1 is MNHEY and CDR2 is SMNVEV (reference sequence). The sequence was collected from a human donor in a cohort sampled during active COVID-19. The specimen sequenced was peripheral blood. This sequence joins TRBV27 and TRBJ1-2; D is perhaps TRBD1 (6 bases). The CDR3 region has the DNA TGTGCCAGCAGTTTATATCGGGGGGCGCCAAACTATGGCTACACCTTC. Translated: CASSLYRGAPNYGYTF.